Listed here are 22 T cell receptor beta chains from one sample, sequenced in a study of response to subunit inactivated influenza vaccine. One entry per CDR3 protein results from TCRdb running MiXCR on the RT-PCR reads. The sample includes around 250,000 distinct CDR3 sequences, less than 15% of them seen just once. The material sequenced was non-naive T cells sorted from PBMCs, taken approximately 15 days before vaccination. The source of these receptors is a man aged 50-60 years who received an inactivated influenza vaccine.

This chain uses TRBV12-3 or TRBV12-4 with TRBJ2-5, with D possibly being TRBD2 (6 bases). The CDR3 contains 8 residues. In DNA form, the CDR3 reads TGTGCTCCGGGGGTACCGTACTTC. This translates into CAPGVPYF.

Only a few counts were recorded for this clonotype. V is TRBV7-3 and J is TRBJ2-3; weak D call: TRBD1 (6 bases). CDR1 SGHTA and CDR2 FQGTGA come from the germline V gene. The CDR3 contains 15 residues. With 1 base removed from V and 5 bases from J, the gap between germline ends came to 13 bases. The CDR3: CASSLNPGQIDTQYF. The CDR3 nucleotides read TGTGCCAGCAGCTTAAATCCGGGACAAATAGATACGCAGTATTTT. The full variable domain, its missing parts supplied by reference TRBV7-3 and TRBJ2-3, is GAGVSQTPSNKVTEKGKYVELRCDPISGHTALYWYRQSLGQGPEFLIYFQGTGAADDSGLPNDRFFAVRPEGSVSTLKIQRTERGDSAVYLCASSLNPGQIDTQYFGPGTRLTVL.

Regarding this clonotype: This clone may be a read error of a much larger clone one base away. V is TRBV12-3 or TRBV12-4 and J is TRBJ2-5, with D maybe TRBD2 (5 bases). The CDR3 is made up of 13 amino acids. V lost 6 bases and J lost 4, with 12 bases in between. The CDR3 region is CASRRTRAETQYF. For the CDR3, the DNA is TGTGCCAGCAGACGGACTCGCGCAGAGACCCAGTACTTC.

The table lists this clonotype with many counts. The rearrangement joins TRBV11-2 to TRBJ2-1, with 10 bases matching TRBD2. In germline, CDR1 is SGHAT, CDR2 FQNNGV. The CDR3 contains 17 residues. V lost 8 bases to trimming and J lost 1 base; unmatched junction nucleotides: 11. The DNA for the CDR3 is TGTGCCAGCTCTAGCGGGGGCGCCTGGAGGTCCTACAATGAGCAGTTCTTC. This translates into CASSSGGAWRSYNEQFF.

The V call is TRBV29-1, the J call TRBJ2-7; maybe TRBD1 (5 bases). Germline V gives CDR1 SQVTM, CDR2 ANQGSEA. The germline V and J ends were trimmed by 5 bases and 3 bases, with 14 bases remaining between them. This CDR3 has 13 amino acids. CDR3 DNA: TGCAGCGTTACAGGCCCCAAGGGCTACGAGCAGTACTTC. It encodes CSVTGPKGYEQYF.

Here the CDR3 DNA reads TGTGCCAGCAGCAGGACAGGGATCGGCACTGAAGCTTTCTTT. Translation gives CASSRTGIGTEAFF. V is TRBV11-1 and J is TRBJ1-1, with 8 bases fitting TRBD1. Trimming took 5 bases from V and 4 from J; bases not matched to a gene: 6. The CDR3 runs to 14 residues. CDR1 and CDR2 from the germline V gene are SGHAT and FQDESV (reference sequence).

This clonotype was observed a few times. The chain employs TRBV6-5 and TRBJ2-3; 10 bases agree with TRBD1. Germline loops: CDR1 MNHEY, CDR2 SVGAGI. V gave up 4 bases and J gave up 2 bases; unmatched junction bases: 3. The CDR3 covers 15 residues. The CDR3: CASSSGTGVTDTQYF. Here the CDR3 DNA reads TGTGCCAGCAGTTCCGGGACAGGGGTCACAGATACGCAGTATTTT.

V usage is TRBV5-6 and J usage is TRBJ2-7, with 12 bases fitting TRBD1. The CDR3 is 15 amino acids. J gave up 5 bases and V 4 bases, and 7 bases lay outside the gene matches. Germline loops: CDR1 SGHDT, CDR2 YYEEEE. The CDR3, as DNA: TGTGCCAGCAGCGCCCGGGACAGGGGGCATAACGAGCAGTACTTC. It yields the protein CASSARDRGHNEQYF.

In the case of this clonotype: At one end the junction does not follow the germline gene, possibly because of a read error. The chain links TRBV3-1 to TRBJ1-2, with D perhaps matching TRBD1 (5 bases). CDR1 is LGHDT, CDR2 YNNKEL, per germline (reference sequence). The CDR3 extends over 18 amino acids. CDR3 DNA sequence: TGTGCCCGCAGTTTAATCTGGGGCTTGGACCGTGATAACTATGGCTACACCTTC. Translation gives CARSLIWGLDRDNYGYTF.

This clonotype occurred a few times. The chain combines TRBV3-1 with TRBJ2-7; tentative D call: TRBD2 (5 bases). CDR1 LGHDT and CDR2 YNNKEL come from the germline V gene (reference sequence). V dropped 4 bases and J dropped 0 bases, with 22 bases sitting between them. This CDR3 is built from 18 residues. The CDR3 DNA sequence: TGTGCCAGCAGCCCTGGCTGGGAAGTCGGGGTGGCCTCCTACGAGCAGTACTTC. This gives the protein CASSPGWEVGVASYEQYF.

A word on this clonotype: A much larger clone lies one base from this, so it may be a read error. The chain employs TRBV12-3 or TRBV12-4 and TRBJ2-3, with 10 bases that match TRBD2. The CDR3 loop spans 19 amino acids. In nucleotides, the CDR3 is TGTACCATCAGTTTTTTTCCTAGCGGGAGACGGGATCGCACAGATACGCAGTATTTT. Amino acids: CTISFFPSGRRDRTDTQYF.

In this sample, this clonotype turned up a few times. CDR3 protein: CASSPSGTGELFF. CDR3 DNA: TGTGCCAGCAGTCCCTCCGGGACCGGGGAGCTGTTTTTT. The V and J genes are TRBV27 and TRBJ2-2; D not resolved. The CDR3 has 13 residues. From germline, CDR1 is MNHEY and CDR2 SMNVEV (reference sequence). The V end was cut by 5 bases, the J end by 5 bases, with 9 bases between.

Ten or more counts support this clonotype. The gene calls are TRBV7-2 and TRBJ2-7; D may be TRBD2 (7 bases). V was clipped by 4 bases and J by 4 bases, with 11 bases between them. Per the germline V gene, CDR1 is SGHTA and CDR2 is FQGNSA. The CDR3 runs to 13 residues. CDR3 nucleotides: TGTGCCAGCAGCTCCCGGGGGGCGTACGAGCAGTACTTC. It translates to CASSSRGAYEQYF.

The chain combines TRBV7-2 with TRBJ2-5; D not resolved. This CDR3 has 12 amino acids. CDR1 is SGHTA, CDR2 FQGNSA, per germline. V lost 5 bases to trimming and J lost 5 bases, with 9 bases between them. The CDR3 spells CASSLYRETQYF. In nucleotides, the CDR3 is TGTGCCAGCAGCCTGTATAGGGAGACCCAGTACTTC.

This clonotype has at least ten counts. The rearrangement uses TRBV7-2 and TRBJ2-3; D is unclear. Germline CDR1 SGHTA, CDR2 FQGNSA. V was cut by 1 base and J by 4 bases, with 6 bases left in between. CDR3 length: 13 residues. The CDR3 is CASSLVPSDTQYF. The CDR3, as DNA: TGTGCCAGCAGCTTAGTCCCCTCAGATACGCAGTATTTT.

This clonotype has at least ten counts. For the CDR3, the DNA is TGCAGCGTACTAGCGGGAGCGGGCACCGGGGAGCTGTTTTTT. Its protein is CSVLAGAGTGELFF. The chain has TRBV29-1 and TRBJ2-2, with 11 bases that match TRBD2. CDR3 length equals 14 residues. V shed 6 bases, J shed 4 bases, and the junction held 4 bases outside the gene matches. Germline CDR1 and CDR2: SQVTM and ANQGSEA.

This chain connects TRBV12-3 or TRBV12-4 to TRBJ1-5; no definite D call. Trimming shortened V by 3 bases and J by 2 bases, and 5 bases separated the two germline ends. The CDR3 length is 13 residues. CDR3 DNA sequence: TGTGCCAGCAGTTTGTTGCGCAATCAGCCCCAGCATTTT. Its translation: CASSLLRNQPQHF.

J is TRBJ2-2 and V is TRBV11-3; no definite D call. Looked up from germline, CDR1 is SGHNT and CDR2 is YENEEA. V was cut by 4 bases and J by 3 bases, with 6 bases left in between. The CDR3 runs to 13 residues. DNA for the CDR3: TGTGCCAGCAGCTCTCAAGACACCGGGGAGCTGTTTTTT. Translation: CASSSQDTGELFF.

This clonotype appeared a few times. V gene TRBV6-5 combines with J gene TRBJ1-1; D might be TRBD1 (5 bases). The CDR3 length is 16 residues. V was trimmed by 4 bases and J by 0 bases, leaving 15 bases between them. Germline values: CDR1 MNHEY, CDR2 SVGAGI. Here the CDR3 DNA reads TGTGCCAGCAGTTCGTCGGGGGTGGGGGTGAACACTGAAGCTTTCTTT. Translation: CASSSSGVGVNTEAFF.

The rearrangement uses TRBV30 and TRBJ1-2; possibly TRBD1 for D (6 bases). Germline V gene sequence: CDR1 GTSNPN, CDR2 SVGIG (reference sequence). With 5 bases removed from V and 5 bases from J, the gap between germline ends came to 9 bases. CDR3 length: 11 amino acids. This CDR3 reads CAWRTAYGYTF. The DNA of the CDR3 is TGTGCCTGGCGGACAGCGTATGGCTACACCTTC.

The V gene is TRBV6-1, the J gene TRBJ2-1, with a weak D call TRBD1 (5 bases). Germline V gene lookup returns CDR1 MNHNS and CDR2 SASEGT. CDR3 size: 11 residues. V was pared by 6 bases and J by 11 bases, with 11 bases between. CDR3 sequence reads: CASSLDSQQFF. In DNA, the CDR3 is TGTGCCAGCAGCCTAGACAGTCAGCAGTTCTTC.

CDR3 DNA: TGCGCCAGCAGCCAAGAATCCAGGCCTCAGAGTGGCTACACCTTC. Translating gives CASSQESRPQSGYTF. The chain uses TRBV4-3 and TRBJ1-2; D gene ambiguous. Trimming pared 0 bases from V and 7 bases from J, leaving 15 bases between. Germline V lookup: CDR1 LGHNA, CDR2 YSLEER. CDR3 length: 15 residues.